The T cell receptor beta chain described here comes from a study of somatic mutations in cytotoxic T cells in rheumatoid arthritis. As regards this clone: What it recognizes is unknown.

Researchers isolated CD4+ and CD8+ cells by positive magnetic bead selection and then checked their purity by flow cytometry. Per the germline V gene, CDR1 is KGHSH and CDR2 is LQKENI. This CDR3 comprises 16 residues. Between the trimmed V and J ends, which lost 2 bases and 4 bases, there was a span of 15 bases. Study observations and caveats: Statistical analysis of the slight TRBV07 underrepresentation in rheumatoid arthritis patients did not adjust for multiple comparisons. The clonality of CD8+ T cells was not significantly different between rheumatoid arthritis patients and age-matched healthy controls. It was in rheumatoid arthritis patients, but not in healthy controls, that CD8+ clonality increased with age.

Using immunoSEQ multiplex PCR, the repertoire was profiled, and TCRdb retains in-frame clones only, with some absent. The data hold roughly 6,800 clones, with roughly 60% observed a single time. The chain combines TRBV18 with TRBJ2-1, with D perhaps TRBD2 (5 bases). Sequenced input: CD8+ T cells sorted from blood. The TCR was taken from a woman in her forties in good health. CDR3 sequence: CASSPLTNELYNEQFF. The CDR3 region has the DNA TGTGCCAGCTCACCATTGACTAATGAACTATACAATGAGCAGTTCTTC.